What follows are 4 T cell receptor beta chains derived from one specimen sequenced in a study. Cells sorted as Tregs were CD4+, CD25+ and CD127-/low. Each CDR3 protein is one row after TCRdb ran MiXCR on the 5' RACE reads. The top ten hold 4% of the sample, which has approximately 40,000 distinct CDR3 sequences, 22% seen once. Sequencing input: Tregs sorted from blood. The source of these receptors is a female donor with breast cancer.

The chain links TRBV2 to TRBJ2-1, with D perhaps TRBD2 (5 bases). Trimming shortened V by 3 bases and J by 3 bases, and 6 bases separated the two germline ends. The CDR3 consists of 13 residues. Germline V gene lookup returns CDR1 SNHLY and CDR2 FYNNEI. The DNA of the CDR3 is TGTGCCAGCAGTGACGGGGTCTACAATGAGCAGTTCTTC. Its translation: CASSDGVYNEQFF.

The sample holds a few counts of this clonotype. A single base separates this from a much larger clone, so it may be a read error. The CDR3 spells CASILSGSTSEQYF. Written as DNA, the CDR3 is TGTGCCAGCATCTTAAGCGGGAGTACAAGCGAGCAGTACTTC. The rearrangement joins TRBV7-2 to TRBJ2-7, with 8 bases aligning to TRBD2. In germline, CDR1 is SGHTA, CDR2 FQGNSA. The CDR3 consists of 14 residues. The full variable domain, its missing parts supplied by reference TRBV7-2 and TRBJ2-7, is GAGVSQSPSNKVTEKGKDVELRCDPISGHTALYWYRQSLGQGLEFLIYFQGNSAPDKSGLPSDRFSAERTGGSVSTLTIQRTQQEDSAVYLCASILSGSTSEQYFGPGTRLTVT.

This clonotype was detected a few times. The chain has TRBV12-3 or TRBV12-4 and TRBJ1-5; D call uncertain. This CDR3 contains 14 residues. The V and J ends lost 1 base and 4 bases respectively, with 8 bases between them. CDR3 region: CASSLEFLNQPQHF. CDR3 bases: TGTGCCAGCAGTTTAGAATTTTTAAATCAGCCCCAGCATTTT.

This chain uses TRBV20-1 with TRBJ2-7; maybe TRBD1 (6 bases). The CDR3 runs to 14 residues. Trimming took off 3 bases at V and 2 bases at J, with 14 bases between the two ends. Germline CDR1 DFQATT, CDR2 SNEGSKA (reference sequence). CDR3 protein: CSARGAGPTYEQYF. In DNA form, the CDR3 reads TGCAGTGCTAGGGGGGCGGGCCCAACCTACGAGCAGTACTTC.